Described below is a single T cell receptor (beta chain) sequence and its context. Its antigen remains unidentified. Using unique molecular identifiers, the investigators prepared the TCRbeta library. TCRdb reprocessed the PCR reads with MiXCR, giving one entry per CDR3 protein. The table includes approximately 200,000 distinct CDR3 sequences, about 6% detected once. These data belong to a study of T-cell reconstitution after alpha-beta-depleted transplantation in children. V was shortened by 2 bases and J by 9 bases, with 11 bases between the two germline ends. Germline V gene data show CDR1 as LGHNA and CDR2 as YSLEER. The CDR3 contains 13 residues. The study, taken as a whole, reports: Where some patients showed high TCRbeta diversity at day 60, it came from recipient T cells and thymic progenitors that had survived. Reportedly, alpha-beta T cells present about two months post-transplant originated from several hundred expanded clones of graft origin. Once a year had passed after transplant, T-cell counts and diversity came mostly from newly produced T cells.

This chain joins TRBV4-3 and TRBJ2-1, with TRBD1 as a possible D gene (6 bases). Material: PBMCs, obtained before TCRalphabeta/CD19-depleted stem cell transplant. This clonotype originated in a girl under three years old with combined immunodeficiency, due to receive a stem cell transplant. The CDR3 DNA reads TGCGCCAGCAGCCAATTTTTAGGGGGTGAGCAGTTCTTC. Its translation is CASSQFLGGEQFF.